The next 2 T cell receptor beta chains were all read from a single sample in a study of T cell changes during pregnancy in multiple sclerosis. Sequencing was performed with immunoSEQ multiplex PCR; in TCRdb, only in-frame clones are kept and a portion is missing. The profile covers 75,000 to 95,000 clones, with approximately 92% appearing a single time and 2% to 2.5% taken by the ten largest. Sample: peripheral blood, taken after pregnancy. These receptors were taken from a female donor with multiple sclerosis, enrolled in a pregnancy study.

The chain carries TRBV4-3 and TRBJ1-2; D gene uncertain. Trimming took off 0 bases at V and 5 bases at J, with 10 bases between the two ends. Germline V gene data show CDR1 as LGHNA and CDR2 as YSLEER. The length of the CDR3 is 14 residues. The CDR3 is CASSQDSRGYGYTF. Here the CDR3 DNA reads TGCGCCAGCAGCCAAGATTCCCGGGGATATGGCTACACCTTC.

The chain is built from TRBV30 and TRBJ2-1; 7 bases are a match to TRBD2. Germline V gene lookup returns CDR1 GTSNPN and CDR2 SVGIG (reference sequence). The J segment lost 13 bases and the V segment lost 5 bases, leaving 5 bases of the junction unmatched. The CDR3 sequence is 10 residues long. CDR3 nucleotides: TGTGCCTGGGGTAGCGGGTTTCAGTTCTTC. It is translated as CAWGSGFQFF.